The 17 T cell receptor beta chains presented below share a single source sample, sequenced in a study of Graves' ophthalmopathy and Graves' hyperthyroidism. TCR beta CDR3 amplification used RNA transcripts. Second-round multiplex PCR came after a first-round RT-PCR that employed HTBI primers. TCRdb ran MiXCR on the multiplex PCR reads and lists one entry per CDR3 protein. The data show about 400,000 distinct CDR3 sequences, with 20% to 25% seen just once and 3% held by the top ten. What was sequenced was peripheral blood. These receptors all stem from a woman between 18 and 30 years old with stable Graves' hyperthyroidism.

This clonotype was found many times. The gene calls are TRBV5-1 and TRBJ2-4; no firm D call. V lost 1 base and J lost 8, with 19 bases in between. Looked up from germline, CDR1 is SGHRS and CDR2 is YFSETQ. The CDR3 length is 16 residues. CDR3 sequence reads: CASSLPTVGVQDIQYF. The CDR3 DNA is TGCGCCAGCAGCTTGCCTACGGTTGGGGTTCAAGACATTCAGTACTTC. Full variable domain (outside the CDR3, taken from reference TRBV5-1 and TRBJ2-4): KAGVTQTPRYLIKTRGQQVTLSCSPISGHRSVSWYQQTPGQGLQFLFEYFSETQRNKGNFPGRFSGRQFSNSRSEMNVSTLELGDSALYLCASSLPTVGVQDIQYFGAGTRLSVL.

This clonotype was recorded a few times. The chain links TRBV9 to TRBJ2-7; 7 nucleotides line up with TRBD1. The CDR3 sequence is 13 residues long. With 3 bases clipped from V and 5 bases from J, the junction kept 5 bases outside the gene matches. Germline values: CDR1 SGDLS, CDR2 YYNGEE. CDR3: CASSGQGMDEQYF. In DNA form, the CDR3 reads TGTGCCAGCAGCGGACAGGGAATGGACGAGCAGTACTTC.

This clonotype was observed at least ten times. This chain connects TRBV25-1 to TRBJ2-5, with 13 bases fitting TRBD2. The CDR3 covers 16 residues. Germline V gene sequence: CDR1 MGHDK, CDR2 SYGVNS. Trimming removed 3 bases from V and 1 base from J; junction bases left unmatched: 2. The CDR3 DNA follows: TGTGCCAGCAGTGAGACTAGCGGGAGGTTCCAAGAGACCCAGTACTTC. Its protein is CASSETSGRFQETQYF.

This clonotype was detected ten times or more. This chain connects TRBV6-1 to TRBJ1-2, with 11 bases matching TRBD1. Germline CDR1 MNHNS, CDR2 SASEGT. CDR3 length: 15 amino acids. Trimming at V came to 7 bases and at J to 4 bases, leaving 8 bases not matched to a gene. The CDR3 bases are TGTGCCAGCAAACCGACCGGGACAGGGGGCTATGGCTACACCTTC. As protein: CASKPTGTGGYGYTF.

This clonotype was counted ten times or more. This chain links TRBV5-1 with TRBJ2-5, with D tentatively TRBD1 or TRBD2 (6 bases each). The CDR3 length is 15 residues. Germline loops: CDR1 SGHRS, CDR2 YFSETQ. V was trimmed by 0 bases and J by 1 base, leaving 10 bases between them. CDR3 in DNA: TGCGCCAGCAGCTTGGCGGGGGCAGCCCAAGAGACCCAGTACTTC. This translates into CASSLAGAAQETQYF.

Concerning this clonotype: A much larger clone sits a single nucleotide away, making a read error possible. This chain connects TRBV5-1 to TRBJ1-1; the D gene is possibly TRBD1 (6 bases). Trimming cost V 4 bases and J 0 bases, with 13 bases left between them. CDR1 is SGHRS and CDR2 is YFSETQ in the germline V gene. This CDR3 spans 15 amino acids. CDR3 in DNA: TGCGCCAGCAGCCCCGGGACACATATGAACACTGAAGCTTTCTTT. Encoded protein: CASSPGTHMNTEAFF. Drawing the rest from reference TRBV5-1 and TRBJ1-1, the complete variable domain is KAGVTQTPRYLIKTRGQQVTLSCSPISGHRSVSWYQQTPGQGLQFLFEYFSETQRNKGNFPGRFSGRQFSNSRSEMNVSTLELGDSALYLCASSPGTHMNTEAFFGQGTRLTVV.

This clonotype occurred many times. The V gene is TRBV2, the J gene TRBJ2-2; 9 bases line up with TRBD2. Germline V CDR1 and CDR2: SNHLY, FYNNEI. Trimming took 10 bases from V and 2 from J; bases not matched to a gene: 11. The CDR3 is 16 residues long. The chain's CDR3 is CATTSTGLANTGELFF. As DNA, the CDR3 is TGTGCCACCACTTCCACGGGACTAGCAAACACCGGGGAGCTGTTTTTT.

This clonotype was observed at least ten times. The chain links TRBV27 to TRBJ2-7; TRBD2 agrees at 15 bases. The CDR3 spans 14 residues. V dropped 6 bases and J dropped 6; count of bases not matched to a gene: 3. The germline V gene encodes CDR1 MNHEY and CDR2 SMNVEV (reference sequence). This CDR3 is CASRGTSGRFEQYF. The CDR3 DNA reads TGTGCCAGCAGGGGGACTAGCGGGAGGTTCGAGCAGTACTTC.

This clonotype occurred many times. This chain joins TRBV4-3 and TRBJ2-7; 8 nucleotides align to TRBD1. Germline CDR1 is LGHNA and CDR2 is YSLEER. With V trimmed by 0 bases and J by 2 bases, 9 bases remained unmatched. This CDR3 comprises 17 residues. CDR3 nucleotide sequence: TGCGCCAGCAGCCAAGAGCAGGCAGGGGACAGGACCTACGAGCAGTACTTC. Translated: CASSQEQAGDRTYEQYF.

In its sample, this clonotype was seen many times. The chain carries TRBV5-1 and TRBJ1-1, with 11 bases that match TRBD1. The CDR3 sequence is 18 residues long. J lost 1 base, V lost 0 bases, and 8 bases had no gene match. Germline V lookup: CDR1 SGHRS, CDR2 YFSETQ. CDR3 sequence reads: CASSLGPGQGARNTEAFF. The CDR3 DNA reads TGCGCCAGCAGCTTGGGCCCCGGACAGGGGGCGAGGAACACTGAAGCTTTCTTT.

This clonotype was observed many times. The chain carries TRBV28 and TRBJ2-7; 13 bases map to TRBD2. Germline CDR1 MDHEN, CDR2 SYDVKM. V dropped 7 bases and J dropped 7; count of bases not matched to a gene: 10. This CDR3 is 15 amino acids long. The CDR3 spells CASNLLAGGSGEQYF. The CDR3 coding sequence is TGTGCCAGCAACCTACTAGCGGGAGGGTCTGGGGAGCAGTACTTC. Full variable domain (missing parts from reference TRBV28 and TRBJ2-7): DVKVTQSSRYLVKRTGEKVFLECVQDMDHENMFWYRQDPGLGLRLIYFSYDVKMKEKGDIPEGYSVSREKKERFSLILESASTNQTSMYLCASNLLAGGSGEQYFGPGTRLTVT.

This clonotype was seen many times. The CDR3 sequence: CSAPRTGVKETQYF. In nucleotides, the CDR3 is TGCAGTGCACCCAGGACAGGCGTAAAAGAGACCCAGTACTTC. This rearrangement joins TRBV20-1 to TRBJ2-5; TRBD1 matches at 7 bases. CDR1 is DFQATT, CDR2 SNEGSKA, per germline (reference sequence). The CDR3 has 14 residues. The V segment lost 6 bases and the J segment 3 bases; nucleotides outside the gene matches: 10.

This clonotype showed up many times. This chain joins TRBV12-3 or TRBV12-4 and TRBJ2-7; TRBD1 agrees at 10 bases. This CDR3 has 14 residues. Trimming took 5 bases from V and 7 from J; bases not matched to a gene: 8. CDR3 nucleotide sequence: TGTGCCAGCAGTCTACCGGGACAGGGGAAGGAGCAGTACTTC. Translated, it gives CASSLPGQGKEQYF.

This clonotype was recorded a few times. This chain joins TRBV18 and TRBJ1-2, with D possibly matching TRBD1 (6 bases). CDR3 length: 14 amino acids. V shed 3 bases and J shed 7 bases, with 15 bases lying between them. Germline CDR1 is KGHSH and CDR2 is LQKENI. The CDR3 sequence: CASSPSPRDIGYTF. The CDR3 DNA reads TGTGCCAGCTCACCCTCCCCTCGGGACATTGGCTACACCTTC.

V gene TRBV20-1 combines with J gene TRBJ1-5; a weak D match, TRBD1 (5 bases). Trimming left V 0 bases short and J 7 bases short, with 19 bases between. The CDR3 has 16 amino acids. Germline V gene sequence: CDR1 DFQATT, CDR2 SNEGSKA (reference sequence). In nucleotides, the CDR3 is TGCAGTGCTAGAGATCGGCGGGACGTTCCAAGGCAGCCCCAGCATTTT. Translation gives CSARDRRDVPRQPQHF.

V usage is TRBV6-5 and J usage is TRBJ2-5, with 7 bases identical to TRBD1. Looked up from germline, CDR1 is MNHEY and CDR2 is SVGAGI. V was pared by 4 bases and J by 3 bases, with 8 bases of the junction left unmatched. CDR3 length equals 15 residues. CDR3 bases: TGTGCCAGCAGTTCGCTAACAGGGGTTGAAGAGACCCAGTACTTC. It is translated as CASSSLTGVEETQYF.

This clonotype was found many times. The V gene is TRBV20-1, the J gene TRBJ1-3; D not resolved. CDR1 and CDR2 from the germline V gene are DFQATT and SNEGSKA (reference sequence). V lost 0 bases to trimming and J lost 2 bases, with 8 bases between them. This CDR3 spans 14 amino acids. As DNA, the CDR3 is TGCAGTGCTAGAGATGAGGGCCCTGGAAACACCATATATTTT. Encoded protein: CSARDEGPGNTIYF.